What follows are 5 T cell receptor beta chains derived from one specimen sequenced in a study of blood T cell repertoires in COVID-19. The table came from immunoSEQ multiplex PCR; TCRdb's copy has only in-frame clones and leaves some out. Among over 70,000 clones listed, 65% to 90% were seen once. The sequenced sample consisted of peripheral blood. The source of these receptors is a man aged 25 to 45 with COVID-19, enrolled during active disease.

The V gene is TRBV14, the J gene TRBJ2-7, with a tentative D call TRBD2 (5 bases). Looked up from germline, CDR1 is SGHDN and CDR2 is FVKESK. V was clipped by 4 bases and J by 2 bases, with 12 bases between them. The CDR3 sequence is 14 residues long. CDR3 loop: CASSRDGRAYEQYF. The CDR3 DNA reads TGTGCCAGCAGCCGAGACGGGCGGGCCTACGAGCAGTACTTC. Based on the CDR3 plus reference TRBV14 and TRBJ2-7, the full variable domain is EAGVTQFPSHSVIEKGQTVTLRCDPISGHDNLYWYRRVMGKEIKFLLHFVKESKQDESGMPNNRFLAERTGGTYSTLKVQPAELEDSGVYFCASSRDGRAYEQYFGPGTRLTVT.

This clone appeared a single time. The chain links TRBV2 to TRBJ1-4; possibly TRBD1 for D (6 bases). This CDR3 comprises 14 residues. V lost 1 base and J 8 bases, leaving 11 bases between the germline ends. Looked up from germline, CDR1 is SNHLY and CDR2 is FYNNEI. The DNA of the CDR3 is TGTGCCAGCAGTGAAGGGGGGCTGGGGGAAAAACTGTTTTTT. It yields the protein CASSEGGLGEKLFF.

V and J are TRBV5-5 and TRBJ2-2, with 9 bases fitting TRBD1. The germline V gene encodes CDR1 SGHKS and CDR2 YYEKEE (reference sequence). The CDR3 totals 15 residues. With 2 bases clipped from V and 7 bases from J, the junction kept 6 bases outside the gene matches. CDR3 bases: TGTGCCAGCAGCTTCGGGGACAGGGCAGTCGGGGAGCTGTTTTTT. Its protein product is CASSFGDRAVGELFF.

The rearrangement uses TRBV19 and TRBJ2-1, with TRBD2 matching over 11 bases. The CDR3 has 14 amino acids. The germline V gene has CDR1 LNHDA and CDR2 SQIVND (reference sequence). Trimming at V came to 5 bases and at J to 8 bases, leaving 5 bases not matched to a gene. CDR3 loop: CASSPTSGTHEQFF. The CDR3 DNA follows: TGTGCCAGTAGTCCGACTAGCGGGACCCATGAGCAGTTCTTC.

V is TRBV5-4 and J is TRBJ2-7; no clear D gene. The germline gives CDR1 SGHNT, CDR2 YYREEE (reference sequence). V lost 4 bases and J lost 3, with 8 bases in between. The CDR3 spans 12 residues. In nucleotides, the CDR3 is TGTGCCAGCAGCGCAAGCTACTACGAGCAGTACTTC. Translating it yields CASSASYYEQYF.